This TCR beta chain stems from a study of early T cells in non-severe SARS-CoV-2 infection. This CDR3 is 15 amino acids long. The germline CDR1 and CDR2 sequences are MRHNA and SNTAGT. With 4 bases clipped from V and 0 bases from J, the junction kept 2 bases outside the gene matches. This clonotype appeared a few times. TCRdb itself ran the 5' RACE reads through MiXCR, one entry per CDR3 protein. The repertoire holds around 100,000 distinct CDR3 sequences, with around 17% as singletons. Sequences were obtained from whole blood. The sequence derives from an adult who was a healthcare worker with PCR-confirmed SARS-CoV-2 infection or an uninfected control (not recorded which). The chain couples TRBV6-4 to TRBJ2-1, with 8 bases lining up with TRBD1. This CDR3 is CASSGTGGSYNEQFF. The DNA of the CDR3 is TGTGCCAGCAGTGGTACAGGGGGCTCCTACAATGAGCAGTTCTTC.